The 5 T cell receptor beta chains below come from one sample, sequenced in a study of blood T cell repertoires in COVID-19. Assay: immunoSEQ multiplex PCR; the TCRdb copy retains only in-frame clones and omits some. Of about 42,000 clones listed, 85% to 90% are singletons. Sequencing was carried out using peripheral blood. The receptors derive from a man aged 25 to 40 with active or convalescent COVID-19.

The chain carries TRBV7-3 and TRBJ2-1; 8 nucleotides line up with TRBD1. With 6 bases clipped from V and 9 bases from J, the junction kept 10 bases outside the gene matches. There are 14 residues in the CDR3. Germline V lookup: CDR1 SGHTA, CDR2 FQGTGA. For the CDR3, the DNA is TGTGCCAGCAGTACCCGGCAGGGGGCGTTTGAGCAGTTCTTC. Its protein is CASSTRQGAFEQFF.

This chain links TRBV14 with TRBJ2-1, with no clear D. V was cut by 0 bases and J by 14 bases, with 14 bases left in between. Germline CDR1 reads SGHDN; CDR2 reads FVKESK. The CDR3 consists of 13 residues. The CDR3 DNA follows: TGTGCCAGCAGCCAAGAATATCGCGGTCGGAAGTTCTTC. Its translation is CASSQEYRGRKFF.

The rearrangement links TRBV2 to TRBJ1-5; D uncertain. The CDR3 covers 14 residues. Between the trimmed V and J ends, which lost 6 bases and 4 bases, there was a span of 13 bases. The V gene's germline CDR1 is SNHLY and CDR2 FYNNEI. CDR3: CASRNRGSNQPQHF. DNA of the CDR3: TGTGCCAGCAGGAATCGGGGAAGTAATCAGCCCCAGCATTTT.

The chain joins TRBV12-3 or TRBV12-4 to TRBJ1-2; D remains unclear. Trimming left V 8 bases short and J 8 bases short, with 12 bases between. The CDR3 runs to 11 residues. DNA of the CDR3: TGTGCCAGCCGTGGGCGGGCGGGCTACACCTTC. Encoded protein: CASRGRAGYTF.

The chain employs TRBV7-3 and TRBJ1-6; maybe TRBD1 (5 bases). CDR3 length equals 14 residues. Germline V gene lookup returns CDR1 SGHTA and CDR2 FQGTGA. The V gene lost 2 bases and the J gene lost 10 bases, with 12 bases spanning the gap. In nucleotides, the CDR3 is TGTGCCAGCAGCTTATCCCAGGGCGGCTCACCCCTCCACTTT. This gives the protein CASSLSQGGSPLHF.